The 4 T cell receptor beta chains presented below share a single source sample, sequenced in a study of graft-versus-host responses after intestinal transplantation. For these TCRs, the target antigens are not known. The table came from immunoSEQ multiplex PCR; TCRdb's copy has only in-frame clones and leaves some out. The sample holds roughly 99,000 clones, about 91% seen once. The sequencing here drew on unstimulated CD4+ T cells sorted from spleen or lymph node cells, taken before transplant. These receptors came from a human donor who was the organ donor for an intestinal transplant.

The rearrangement joins TRBV6-5 to TRBJ1-4; 9 bases map to TRBD1. The CDR3 has 14 amino acids. Per the germline V gene, CDR1 is MNHEY and CDR2 is SVGAGI. V trimming: 6 bases; J trimming: 10 bases; junction bases outside the gene matches: 9. For the CDR3, the DNA is TGTGCCAGCAGCCGCGGGACAGGGAGGGTAAAACTGTTTTTT. Protein sequence: CASSRGTGRVKLFF.

The J gene is TRBJ1-1, the V gene TRBV30, with 9 bases lining up with TRBD1. Losses at the gene ends were 3 bases for V and 4 bases for J; bases not matched to a gene: 3. This CDR3 contains 13 residues. Germline V gene lookup returns CDR1 GTSNPN and CDR2 SVGIG (reference sequence). The CDR3 is CAWRQGAGTEAFF. As DNA, the CDR3 is TGTGCCTGGAGACAGGGGGCAGGCACTGAAGCTTTCTTT.

This clone was counted only a few times. The V call is TRBV6-5, the J call TRBJ1-3; weak D call: TRBD1 (5 bases). There are 15 residues in the CDR3. Trimming left V 2 bases short and J 4 bases short, with 12 bases between. Germline CDR1 and CDR2: MNHEY and SVGAGI. CDR3 region: CASSYNQGDGNTIYF. As DNA, the CDR3 is TGTGCCAGCAGTTACAACCAGGGAGACGGAAACACCATATATTTT.

This chain joins TRBV2 and TRBJ2-7, with D perhaps being TRBD1 or TRBD2 (5 bases each). CDR1 is SNHLY, CDR2 FYNNEI, per germline. V was clipped by 6 bases and J by 4 bases, with 16 bases between them. The length of the CDR3 is 14 residues. The CDR3 DNA follows: TGTGCCAGCAGCTTACTCGGGACGAATTACGAGCAGTACTTC. As protein: CASSLLGTNYEQYF.